One and the same sample provided the 26 T cell receptor beta chains below, sequenced in a study of regulatory T cells in long-lasting Graves disease. Libraries of TCR beta came from iRepertoire HTBI primers plus Arm-PCR of CDR3 regions. TCRdb recomputed calls from the multiplex PCR reads with MiXCR, one row per CDR3 protein. The sample has around 250,000 distinct CDR3 sequences, about 17% seen once; the top ten hold about 20%. Time point denoted: newly diagnosed GD, antithyroid drugs for less than 3 months. Extracted PBMC RNA gave rise to the TCR library. The sample consisted of peripheral blood mononuclear cells (PBMCs), taken at new diagnosis, from a patient treated with antithyroid drugs. These receptors came from a female donor with Graves disease.

The table lists this clonotype with many counts. The chain employs TRBV7-9 and TRBJ1-6; D remains unclear. CDR3 size: 12 residues. V lost 5 bases to trimming and J lost 9 bases, with 8 bases between them. Germline V lookup: CDR1 SEHNR, CDR2 FQNEAQ (reference sequence). Written as DNA, the CDR3 is TGTGCCAGCAGCGGGGAGGTTTCACCCCTCCACTTT. This sequence encodes CASSGEVSPLHF.

This clonotype was found a few times. The chain links TRBV5-1 to TRBJ2-7; 12 bases map to TRBD2. The CDR3 runs 16 residues. In germline, CDR1 is SGHRS, CDR2 YFSETQ. With 4 bases clipped from V and 4 bases from J, the junction kept 9 bases outside the gene matches. Written as DNA, the CDR3 is TGCGCCAGCAGCCACGGGGACCTAGCGGGAGGGTACGAGCAGTACTTC. Translated: CASSHGDLAGGYEQYF.

In its sample, this clonotype was seen many times. The chain recombines TRBV6-1 with TRBJ2-7; 9 bases are shared with TRBD1. Germline V lookup: CDR1 MNHNS, CDR2 SASEGT. The trim removed 2 bases at V and 5 bases at J, leaving 7 bases unmatched. The CDR3 runs 15 residues. CDR3 nucleotides: TGTGCCAGCAGTGAAAGACAGGGGGAATGGGACGAGCAGTACTTC. It translates to CASSERQGEWDEQYF.

The rearrangement links TRBV7-8 to TRBJ2-7; D unclear. V dropped 1 base and J dropped 3 bases, with 10 bases sitting between them. Germline CDR1 SGHVS, CDR2 FQNEAQ. This CDR3 spans 14 amino acids. In DNA form, the CDR3 reads TGTGCCAGCAGCTTAGGCCCGGAAGTCTACGAGCAGTACTTC. Protein product: CASSLGPEVYEQYF.

In this sample, this clonotype turned up many times. This chain joins TRBV11-2 and TRBJ2-5; no clear D. Trimming pared 1 base from V and 5 bases from J, leaving 14 bases between. The germline V gene encodes CDR1 SGHAT and CDR2 FQNNGV. The CDR3 loop spans 15 amino acids. The CDR3 DNA sequence: TGTGCCAGCAGCTTAGGGGCACGGACGGAGGAGACCCAGTACTTC. Amino acid sequence: CASSLGARTEETQYF. Full variable domain (outside the CDR3, taken from reference TRBV11-2 and TRBJ2-5): EAGVAQSPRYKIIEKRQSVAFWCNPISGHATLYWYQQILGQGPKLLIQFQNNGVVDDSQLPKDRFSAERLKGVDSTLKIQPAKLEDSAVYLCASSLGARTEETQYFGPGTRLLVL.

This clonotype has a count of ten or more. The chain couples TRBV7-2 to TRBJ1-4; TRBD1 is a possible D gene (5 bases). From germline, CDR1 is SGHTA and CDR2 FQGNSA. The length of the CDR3 is 14 residues. V was trimmed by 2 bases and J by 4 bases, leaving 8 bases between them. CDR3 residues: CASSLNRNNEKLFF. The CDR3 DNA reads TGTGCCAGCAGCTTAAACAGGAATAATGAAAAACTGTTTTTT. The full variable domain, with the rest looked up from reference TRBV7-2 and TRBJ1-4, is GAGVSQSPSNKVTEKGKDVELRCDPISGHTALYWYRQSLGQGLEFLIYFQGNSAPDKSGLPSDRFSAERTGGSVSTLTIQRTQQEDSAVYLCASSLNRNNEKLFFGSGTQLSVL.

V and J are TRBV2 and TRBJ2-7; the match to TRBD2 covers 16 bases. The CDR3 is 17 amino acids. The trim removed 7 bases at V and 4 bases at J, leaving 10 bases unmatched. CDR1 and CDR2 from the germline V gene are SNHLY and FYNNEI. Written as DNA, the CDR3 is TGTGCCAGCACCATCGGGACTAGCGGGAGGGCCGGGTACGAGCAGTACTTC. Protein: CASTIGTSGRAGYEQYF.

This clonotype was seen repeatedly, ten times or more. The V and J genes are TRBV27 and TRBJ2-7, with D perhaps TRBD2 (6 bases). CDR3 length: 14 amino acids. V shed 3 bases and J shed 0 bases, with 9 bases lying between them. Germline CDR1 reads MNHEY; CDR2 reads SMNVEV (reference sequence). CDR3 DNA sequence: TGTGCCAGCAGTTTTAGCGGAACCTCCTACGAGCAGTACTTC. The encoded protein is CASSFSGTSYEQYF.

V is TRBV19 and J is TRBJ2-2; 8 bases are shared with TRBD2. CDR1 and CDR2 from the germline V gene are LNHDA and SQIVND (reference sequence). The CDR3 covers 17 residues. V lost 6 bases, J lost 5 bases, and 14 bases stayed unmatched. CDR3 residues: CASRPLASGPPTGELFF. The CDR3 coding sequence is TGTGCCAGTAGGCCTTTGGCTAGCGGGCCCCCGACCGGGGAGCTGTTTTTT.

This clonotype was observed at least ten times. This chain links TRBV11-2 with TRBJ2-7, with D unclear. CDR1 is SGHAT and CDR2 is FQNNGV in the germline V gene. The CDR3 totals 13 residues. Trimming left V 4 bases short and J 5 bases short, with 12 bases between. CDR3: CASSSARKHEQYF. The CDR3 bases are TGTGCCAGCAGCTCAGCTCGTAAGCACGAGCAGTACTTC.

This clonotype has a count of ten or more. The rearrangement joins TRBV19 to TRBJ1-1; 7 positions match TRBD1. V gave up 1 base and J gave up 4 bases; unmatched junction bases: 3. The germline V gene encodes CDR1 LNHDA and CDR2 SQIVND (reference sequence). The CDR3 has 14 residues. CDR3 amino acids: CASSIGGQLTEAFF. The CDR3 region has the DNA TGTGCCAGTAGTATAGGGGGACAGCTCACTGAAGCTTTCTTT. Filled out from reference TRBV19 and TRBJ1-1, the complete variable domain reads DGGITQSPKYLFRKEGQNVTLSCEQNLNHDAMYWYRQDPGQGLRLIYYSQIVNDFQKGDIAEGYSVSREKKESFPLTVTSAQKNPTAFYLCASSIGGQLTEAFFGQGTRLTVV.

This clonotype was detected a few times. This chain uses TRBV29-1 with TRBJ1-2; 10 nucleotides align to TRBD1. After removal of 4 bases from V and 4 bases from J, the junction contained 15 bases not matched to a gene. CDR1 SQVTM and CDR2 ANQGSEA come from the germline V gene. CDR3 length: 17 residues. CDR3 region: CSVVGGRQGAFGYGYTF. The CDR3 coding sequence is TGCAGCGTTGTCGGCGGGAGACAGGGGGCGTTCGGCTATGGCTACACCTTC.

This clonotype was detected ten times or more. The V gene is TRBV20-1, the J gene TRBJ2-1, with D tentatively TRBD2 (6 bases). CDR1 and CDR2 from the germline V gene are DFQATT and SNEGSKA (reference sequence). The germline V and J ends were trimmed by 6 bases and 0 bases, with 18 bases remaining between them. The CDR3 is 16 residues long. The CDR3 DNA reads TGCAGTGCCCGGAGGGTGTGGCGGGACTCCTACAATGAGCAGTTCTTC. Translation gives CSARRVWRDSYNEQFF.

This clonotype was detected many times. This chain joins TRBV2 and TRBJ2-7; 16 nucleotides match TRBD2. Germline values: CDR1 SNHLY, CDR2 FYNNEI. The junction had 7 bases not matched to a gene; V was cut back by 4 bases and J by 4 bases. This CDR3 comprises 17 residues. The CDR3 loop is CASSAGTSGRAGYEQYF. CDR3 bases: TGTGCCAGCAGTGCCGGGACTAGCGGGAGGGCCGGGTACGAGCAGTACTTC.

On this clonotype itself: A read error may explain this, as a much larger clone is one base away. Because the CDR3 is missing its conserved closing phenylalanine or tryptophan, this is likely a read error. The CDR3 DNA sequence: TGTGCCAGCAGTGAAGCGATAGGTCTCACAGATACGCAGTATTCT. It encodes CASSEAIGLTDTQYS. The chain employs TRBV6-1 and TRBJ2-3; D not resolved. V lost 0 bases and J 2 bases, leaving 9 bases between the germline ends. CDR3 length: 15 residues. Germline lookup yields CDR1 MNHNS and CDR2 SASEGT.

This clonotype was detected many times. The genes are TRBV5-1 and TRBJ1-1; 7 nucleotides agree with TRBD1. The CDR3 runs 15 residues. In germline, CDR1 is SGHRS, CDR2 YFSETQ. V shed 4 bases and J 1 base; nucleotides not matched to a gene: 7. The CDR3 DNA follows: TGCGCCAGCAGCGCGGGAGGGGGCGCGAACACTGAAGCTTTCTTT. This codes for CASSAGGGANTEAFF.

This clonotype was counted at least ten times. The chain recombines TRBV6-5 with TRBJ2-7; D may be TRBD1 (6 bases). CDR1 and CDR2 from the germline V gene are MNHEY and SVGAGI. This CDR3 contains 14 residues. Trimming left V 0 bases short and J 5 bases short, with 11 bases between. The CDR3 sequence: CASSYSTGSDEQYF. The CDR3 DNA reads as TGTGCCAGCAGTTACTCCACAGGGAGCGACGAGCAGTACTTC.

This clonotype was seen ten or more times. The rearrangement links TRBV11-2 to TRBJ1-2, with a weak D call TRBD1 (6 bases). The V gene's germline CDR1 is SGHAT and CDR2 FQNNGV. CDR3 length equals 17 residues. Trimming took 1 base from V and 2 from J, leaving 17 bases between them. CDR3 protein: CASSLVPGVLLNYGYTF. CDR3 DNA sequence: TGTGCCAGCAGCTTAGTACCAGGGGTGTTGTTGAACTATGGCTACACCTTC.

This chain uses TRBV7-2 with TRBJ2-3; maybe TRBD1 (6 bases). Per the germline V gene, CDR1 is SGHTA and CDR2 is FQGNSA. With 6 bases removed from V and 2 bases from J, the gap between germline ends came to 12 bases. This CDR3 contains 14 residues. In DNA form, the CDR3 reads TGTGCCAGCAGAGGACAGTCCACCACAGATACGCAGTATTTT. Its protein is CASRGQSTTDTQYF.

This clonotype showed up many times. The chain carries TRBV15 and TRBJ2-1; 9 nucleotides agree with TRBD2. Looked up from germline, CDR1 is LNHNV and CDR2 is YYDKDF (reference sequence). This CDR3 region has 16 residues. The V and J ends lost 0 bases and 7 bases, in that order; junction bases with no gene match: 7. The CDR3 bases are TGTGCCACCAGCAGAGAAGTGGCGGGAGGGGTGAATGAGCAGTTCTTC. Protein sequence: CATSREVAGGVNEQFF.

The count of this clonotype is one. A single base is all that separates this from a far larger clone, so a read error is likely. V and J are TRBV2 and TRBJ2-7; D is perhaps TRBD1 or TRBD2 (5 bases each). The germline V gene encodes CDR1 SNHLY and CDR2 FYNNEI. Trimming cost V 7 bases and J 7 bases, with 20 bases left between them. The CDR3 loop spans 14 amino acids. DNA for the CDR3: TGTGCCAGCATCGGGGCGTCAAGCTACAATGAGCAGTACTTC. It codes for CASIGASSYNEQYF. The entire variable domain, with the rest obtained from reference TRBV2 and TRBJ2-7, is as follows: EPEVTQTPSHQVTQMGQEVILRCVPISNHLYFYWYRQILGQKVEFLVSFYNNEISEKSEIFDDQFSVERPDGSNFTLKIRSTKLEDSAMYFCASIGASSYNEQYFGPGTRLTVT.

This clonotype was counted only a few times. The chain couples TRBV4-2 to TRBJ2-1; 8 bases agree with TRBD2. V lost 4 bases, J lost 5 bases, and 13 bases stayed unmatched. Germline V gene lookup returns CDR1 LGHNA and CDR2 YNFKEQ. The length of the CDR3 is 17 residues. In DNA, the CDR3 is TGTGCCAGCAGCCTACCCCCTGTCGAAGCGGGAGACAATGAGCAGTTCTTC. As protein: CASSLPPVEAGDNEQFF.

The chain links TRBV2 to TRBJ2-1; TRBD2 matches 14 bases. J lost 9 bases, V lost 6 bases, and 4 bases had no gene match. This CDR3 is 14 amino acids long. Germline lookup yields CDR1 SNHLY and CDR2 FYNNEI. The CDR3 protein is CASRPGTSGSEQFF. The CDR3 DNA reads TGTGCCAGCAGGCCCGGGACTAGCGGGAGTGAGCAGTTCTTC.

This clonotype was observed many times. This chain connects TRBV20-1 to TRBJ2-7, with TRBD2 identical over 14 bases. The CDR3 spans 15 residues. V was pared by 0 bases and J by 3 bases, with 1 base of the junction left unmatched. Germline V gene lookup returns CDR1 DFQATT and CDR2 SNEGSKA (reference sequence). In DNA form, the CDR3 reads TGCAGTGCTAGAGAAGGGACTAGCGGGAGCTACGAGCAGTACTTC. The encoded protein is CSAREGTSGSYEQYF.

This clonotype was counted many times. The chain recombines TRBV18 with TRBJ1-2; tentatively, D is TRBD1 (5 bases). Germline CDR1 KGHSH, CDR2 LQKENI. V was clipped by 0 bases and J by 2 bases, with 13 bases between them. CDR3 length: 16 residues. CDR3 bases: TGTGCCAGCTCACCACCTTCTCGGGGCCTGAACTATGGCTACACCTTC. Its translation: CASSPPSRGLNYGYTF.

This clonotype was counted ten times or more. The chain employs TRBV3-1 and TRBJ2-2, with 9 bases lining up with TRBD2. This CDR3 contains 16 residues. Germline CDR1 is LGHDT and CDR2 is YNNKEL (reference sequence). The J segment lost 1 base and the V segment lost 3 bases, leaving 3 bases of the junction unmatched. CDR3 in amino acids: CASSQLAGRNTGELFF. As DNA, the CDR3 is TGTGCCAGCAGCCAGCTAGCGGGACGGAACACCGGGGAGCTGTTTTTT.